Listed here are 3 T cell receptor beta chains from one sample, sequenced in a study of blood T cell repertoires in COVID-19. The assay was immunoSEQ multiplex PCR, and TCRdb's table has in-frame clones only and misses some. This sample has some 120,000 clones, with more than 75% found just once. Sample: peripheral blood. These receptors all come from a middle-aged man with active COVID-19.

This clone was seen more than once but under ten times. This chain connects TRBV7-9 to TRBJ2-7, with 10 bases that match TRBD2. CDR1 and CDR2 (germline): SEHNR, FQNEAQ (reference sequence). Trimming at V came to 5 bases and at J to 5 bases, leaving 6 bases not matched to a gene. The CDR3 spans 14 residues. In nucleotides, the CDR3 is TGTGCCAGCAGCCAACCGGGACTAGCGAACGAGCAGTACTTC. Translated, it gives CASSQPGLANEQYF. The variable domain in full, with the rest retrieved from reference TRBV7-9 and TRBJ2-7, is DTGVSQNPRHKITKRGQNVTFRCDPISEHNRLYWYRQTLGQGPEFLTYFQNEAQLEKSRLLSDRFSAERPKGSFSTLEIQRTEQGDSAMYLCASSQPGLANEQYFGPGTRLTVT.

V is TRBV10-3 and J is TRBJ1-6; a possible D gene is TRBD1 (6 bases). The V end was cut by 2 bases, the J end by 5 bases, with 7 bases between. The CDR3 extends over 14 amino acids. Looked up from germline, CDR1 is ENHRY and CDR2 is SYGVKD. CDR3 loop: CAISETGNNSPLHF. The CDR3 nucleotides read TGTGCCATCAGTGAGACAGGGAATAATTCACCCCTCCACTTT.

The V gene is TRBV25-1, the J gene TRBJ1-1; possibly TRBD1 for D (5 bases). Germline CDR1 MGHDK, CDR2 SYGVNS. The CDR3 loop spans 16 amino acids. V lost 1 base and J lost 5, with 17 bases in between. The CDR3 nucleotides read TGTGCCAGCAGTGAATCCCCGGGAGGGGCTAGGACTGAAGCTTTCTTT. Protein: CASSESPGGARTEAFF.